A selection of T cell receptor beta chains follows, all from one sample in a study of control samples from healthy donors and cancer patients. Using immunoSEQ multiplex PCR, the repertoire was profiled, and TCRdb retains in-frame clones only, with some absent. Counted here are about 120,000 clones, approximately 90% occurring once; the ten biggest clones make up 0.95% to 1.3%. Sequences were obtained from PBMCs. The receptors come from a woman aged 45-65 years with colorectal cancer. The CDR3 runs from the conserved cysteine through the conserved F or W. The D gene is left open where the match is weak. Expanded clones are given a class, and other clones once, few, many or no size at all.

j_gene	v_gene	d_gene	abundance	CDR3aa	CDR3nt
TRBJ1-3	TRBV6-2/TRBV6-3	-	-	CASSSGGSGNTIYF	TGTGCCAGCAGCTCCGGCGGCTCTGGAAACACCATATATTTT
TRBJ2-7	TRBV4-2	-	once	CASSQVRGSEQYF	TGTGCCAGCAGCCAAGTCCGGGGTTCCGAGCAGTACTTC
TRBJ1-5	TRBV12-5	TRBD1	few	CASGSLYLGQGQRLSNQPQHF	TGTGCTAGTGGTTCTCTATACCTCGGACAGGGGCAAAGACTGAGCAATCAGCCCCAGCATTTT
TRBJ2-2	TRBV6-6	TRBD2	-	CASTTDSGGTGELFF	TGTGCCAGCACTACAGATAGCGGGGGGACCGGGGAGCTGTTTTTT
TRBJ2-5	TRBV7-3	-	-	CASSWTGTNLETQYF	TGTGCCAGCAGCTGGACCGGGACAAACCTAGAGACCCAGTACTTC
TRBJ1-3	TRBV9	-	once	CASSVIPYFPISGNTIYF	TGTGCCAGCAGCGTTATTCCCTATTTCCCGATCTCTGGAAACACCATATATTTT
TRBJ1-3	TRBV18	-	-	CASSPLVSANTIYF	TGTGCCAGCTCACCACTGGTCAGTGCCAACACCATATATTTT
TRBJ1-1	TRBV27	-	-	CASSYAGGGTEAFF	TGTGCCAGCAGCTATGCCGGGGGTGGCACTGAAGCTTTCTTT
TRBJ2-7	TRBV19	TRBD2	-	CASSINKPRGSGYEQYF	TGTGCCAGTAGTATCAATAAACCTCGGGGTAGCGGGTACGAGCAGTACTTC
TRBJ2-3	TRBV28	TRBD2	-	CASSNRLAGTDTQYF	TGTGCCAGCAGTAACCGACTAGCGGGGACAGATACGCAGTATTTT
TRBJ2-7	TRBV6-2/TRBV6-3	-	-	CASSYHYEQYF	TGTGCCAGCAGTTATCACTACGAGCAGTACTTC
TRBJ1-5	TRBV19	-	-	CASSIRGRVGNQPQHF	TGTGCCAGTAGTATTCGGGGCAGGGTGGGGAATCAGCCCCAGCATTTT
TRBJ1-2	TRBV19	-	-	CASSIDTPGKGYTF	TGTGCCAGTAGTATAGACACACCGGGCAAAGGCTACACCTTC
TRBJ1-2	TRBV28	-	once	CASSSGHGYTF	TGTGCCAGCAGTTCGGGACATGGCTACACCTTC